The 14 T cell receptor beta chains listed next were all sequenced from one sample in a study of cytomegalovirus exposure and HLA in healthy donors. A multiplex PCR was run with 60 Vbeta primers and 13 Jbeta primers. TCRdb keeps only in-frame clones here, not all; method: immunoSEQ multiplex PCR. The sample holds about 190,000 clones, over 80% seen once. The sequencing sample was made of PBMCs. Every receptor here comes from a man younger than 45 in good health and CMV-seronegative.

The genes are TRBV19 and TRBJ2-1; maybe TRBD2 (5 bases). In germline, CDR1 is LNHDA, CDR2 SQIVND (reference sequence). The CDR3 sequence is 15 residues long. Trimming stripped 6 bases from V and 8 bases from J, with 20 bases between. The CDR3 here is CASRGREPTSDEQFF. The CDR3 nucleotides read TGTGCCAGTAGGGGAAGGGAGCCCACTTCCGATGAGCAGTTCTTC.

This chain joins TRBV2 and TRBJ2-1, with 10 bases that match TRBD1. In germline, CDR1 is SNHLY, CDR2 FYNNEI. CDR3 size: 14 residues. Losses at the gene ends were 8 bases for V and 2 bases for J; bases not matched to a gene: 3. The CDR3 is CASPGQGTYNEQFF. Here the CDR3 DNA reads TGTGCCAGCCCGGGACAGGGGACCTACAATGAGCAGTTCTTC.

This rearrangement joins TRBV27 to TRBJ1-2; D unresolved. V was clipped by 0 bases and J by 3 bases, with 8 bases between them. The CDR3 runs to 14 residues. Germline values: CDR1 MNHEY, CDR2 SMNVEV (reference sequence). The CDR3 nucleotides are TGTGCCAGCAGTTTATCTGGGCGAGACTATGGCTACACCTTC. It is translated as CASSLSGRDYGYTF.

This chain connects TRBV5-1 to TRBJ1-1; no clear D gene. Germline V gene lookup returns CDR1 SGHRS and CDR2 YFSETQ. The CDR3 loop spans 15 amino acids. The V end lost 8 bases, the J end lost 0 bases, and 17 bases lay between the germline ends. This CDR3 reads CASRKVTVMNTEAFF. In DNA form, the CDR3 reads TGCGCCAGTCGAAAGGTCACAGTAATGAACACTGAAGCTTTCTTT.

This sequence joins TRBV6-6 and TRBJ2-6; possibly TRBD2 for D (7 bases). The CDR3 has 16 amino acids. V lost 11 bases and J 0 bases, leaving 17 bases between the germline ends. CDR1 and CDR2 (germline): MNHNY, SVGAGI (reference sequence). CDR3 sequence: CAGRGLVNSGANVLTF. As DNA, the CDR3 is TGTGCCGGGAGGGGGTTGGTGAACTCTGGGGCCAACGTCCTGACTTTC.

DNA for the CDR3: TGTGCCAGCAGGCCTTCCGGACAGGGCAATCAGCCCCAGCATTTT. This translates into CASRPSGQGNQPQHF. This sequence joins TRBV6-1 and TRBJ1-5, with 7 bases fitting TRBD1. The germline V gene encodes CDR1 MNHNS and CDR2 SASEGT. The J segment lost 2 bases and the V segment lost 6 bases, leaving 7 bases of the junction unmatched. The CDR3 totals 15 residues.

A word on this clone: The junction departs from germline at one end; a sequencing error may be responsible. The V and J genes are TRBV9 and TRBJ2-6, with a tentative D call TRBD1 (5 bases). CDR3 length equals 16 residues. Germline values: CDR1 SGDLS, CDR2 YYNGEE. The chain's CDR3 is CASSVAGVPGANGLTF. For the CDR3, the DNA is TGTGCCAGCAGCGTAGCTGGGGTACCTGGGGCCAACGGCCTGACTTTC.

The CDR3: CASSLYTGLAGVNEQFF. The CDR3 DNA reads as TGTGCCAGCTCACTCTACACGGGACTAGCGGGAGTTAATGAGCAGTTCTTC. The chain is built from TRBV18 and TRBJ2-1; TRBD2 matches at 14 bases. This CDR3 region has 17 residues. After removal of 4 bases from V and 7 bases from J, the junction contained 9 bases not matched to a gene. The V gene's germline CDR1 is KGHSH and CDR2 LQKENI.

The J gene is TRBJ2-3, the V gene TRBV5-4; no reliable D call. Germline-derived CDR1 and CDR2 are SGHNT and YYREEE (reference sequence). The CDR3 has 13 amino acids. V lost 2 bases and J 4 bases, leaving 8 bases between the germline ends. This CDR3 is CASSFAEPDTQYF. CDR3 bases: TGTGCCAGCAGCTTCGCTGAGCCAGATACGCAGTATTTT.

The gene calls are TRBV30 and TRBJ1-4; 7 positions match TRBD1. CDR1 is GTSNPN, CDR2 SVGIG, per germline (reference sequence). This CDR3 comprises 12 residues. With V trimmed by 3 bases and J by 11 bases, 6 bases remained unmatched. The CDR3 reads CAWSQRGLKLFF. The DNA for the CDR3 is TGTGCCTGGAGCCAGAGGGGGCTTAAACTGTTTTTT.

Worth noting for this clone: The sample carries other DNA sequences with the same CDR3. The chain has TRBV9 and TRBJ2-2, with D maybe TRBD1 (6 bases). The CDR3 sequence is 12 residues long. From germline, CDR1 is SGDLS and CDR2 YYNGEE. Trimming shortened V by 5 bases and J by 5 bases, and 7 bases separated the two germline ends. The CDR3 DNA reads as TGTGCCAGCAGTAGGGGGACCGGGGAGCTGTTTTTT. Amino acid sequence: CASSRGTGELFF.

The chain has TRBV19 and TRBJ1-2, with a possible D match to TRBD1 (6 bases). The CDR3 sequence is 13 residues long. Germline-derived CDR1 and CDR2 are LNHDA and SQIVND (reference sequence). V lost 8 bases, J lost 1 base, and 11 bases lay in between. The CDR3 nucleotides are TGTGCCAGTGTAGGACAGCATAACTATGGCTACACCTTC. The encoded protein is CASVGQHNYGYTF.

This chain links TRBV19 with TRBJ2-3, with 7 positions matching TRBD1. CDR3 length: 14 residues. Germline assignment: CDR1 LNHDA and CDR2 SQIVND (reference sequence). With V trimmed by 5 bases and J by 0 bases, 2 bases remained unmatched. CDR3 DNA: TGTGCCAGTAGTGACAGGGCGAGCACAGATACGCAGTATTTT. This sequence encodes CASSDRASTDTQYF. Full variable domain (outside the CDR3, taken from reference TRBV19 and TRBJ2-3): DGGITQSPKYLFRKEGQNVTLSCEQNLNHDAMYWYRQDPGQGLRLIYYSQIVNDFQKGDIAEGYSVSREKKESFPLTVTSAQKNPTAFYLCASSDRASTDTQYFGPGTRLTVL.

The chain links TRBV5-1 to TRBJ2-2, with 8 bases lining up with TRBD1. Germline assignment: CDR1 SGHRS and CDR2 YFSETQ. This CDR3 region has 16 residues. V shed 5 bases and J 5 bases; nucleotides not matched to a gene: 11. CDR3 nucleotide sequence: TGCGCCAGCAGGGAGTGGACAGGGACCTCAACCGGGGAGCTGTTTTTT. Amino acids: CASREWTGTSTGELFF.